Presented here are 8 T cell receptor beta chains from one specimen sequenced in a study of cytomegalovirus exposure and HLA in healthy donors. Amplification used 60 Vbeta primers and 13 Jbeta primers. The data were produced by immunoSEQ multiplex PCR, yet TCRdb's version contains in-frame clones alone and is incomplete. The sample yields over 110,000 clones, 65% to 85% seen once. The sequenced sample was PBMCs. These receptor sequences come from a male donor in good health and CMV-seronegative.

This chain connects TRBV28 to TRBJ2-1; TRBD1 might be the D (6 bases). The CDR3 has 15 amino acids. Trimming stripped 5 bases from V and 4 bases from J, with 15 bases between. CDR1 is MDHEN, CDR2 SYDVKM, per germline. CDR3: CASSPSHGQYNEQFF. CDR3 bases: TGTGCCAGCAGTCCATCTCACGGACAGTACAATGAGCAGTTCTTC.

This clone has only a few counts. The J gene is TRBJ2-6, the V gene TRBV6-4; the D gene is possibly TRBD1 (5 bases). This CDR3 spans 15 amino acids. The V and J ends lost 2 bases and 0 bases respectively, with 5 bases between them. Germline assignment: CDR1 MRHNA and CDR2 SNTAGT. The CDR3: CASSDDSSGANVLTF. In DNA form, the CDR3 reads TGTGCCAGCAGTGACGACAGCTCTGGGGCCAACGTCCTGACTTTC.

Comment on this clone: The identical CDR3 is also encoded by other nucleotide sequences in the sample. The rearrangement links TRBV13 to TRBJ2-3; 7 bases are a match to TRBD2. The V and J ends lost 4 bases and 4 bases, in that order; junction bases with no gene match: 2. Germline V lookup: CDR1 PRHDT, CDR2 FYEKMQ (reference sequence). CDR3 length: 13 amino acids. The CDR3 DNA reads as TGTGCCAGCAGCTCGGGGGGTGCAGATACGCAGTATTTT. Amino acids: CASSSGGADTQYF.

This clone occurred once. This chain uses TRBV5-6 with TRBJ1-6; D is possibly TRBD1 (5 bases). Deletions cut 2 bases from V and 9 bases from J, with 18 bases between. This CDR3 contains 16 residues. Germline V gene lookup returns CDR1 SGHDT and CDR2 YYEEEE. In DNA form, the CDR3 reads TGTGCCAGCAGCTTAATGGTGGCAGGGTCAAGTTCACCCCTCCACTTT. It codes for CASSLMVAGSSSPLHF.

The chain recombines TRBV2 with TRBJ1-5; TRBD1 is a possible D gene (5 bases). Germline loops: CDR1 SNHLY, CDR2 FYNNEI. This CDR3 spans 15 amino acids. Trimming pared 5 bases from V and 4 bases from J, leaving 15 bases between. The CDR3 loop is CASSPEIGGNQPQHF. The CDR3 bases are TGTGCCAGCAGTCCAGAGATCGGGGGGAATCAGCCCCAGCATTTT.

This sequence joins TRBV15 and TRBJ1-1; 7 nucleotides agree with TRBD1. CDR1 is LNHNV, CDR2 YYDKDF, per germline (reference sequence). The CDR3 covers 13 residues. The junction had 6 bases not matched to a gene; V was cut back by 9 bases and J by 2 bases. This chain's CDR3 is CATGTDHNTEAFF. CDR3 DNA: TGTGCCACTGGGACAGACCATAACACTGAAGCTTTCTTT.

The chain couples TRBV5-5 to TRBJ2-5; D unclear. This CDR3 has 15 amino acids. In germline, CDR1 is SGHKS, CDR2 YYEKEE (reference sequence). The ends were cut back, 0 bases at V and 2 bases at J, with 11 bases in the middle. DNA of the CDR3: TGTGCCAGCAGCTTGGGGGTTACAGAGCAAGAGACCCAGTACTTC. It is translated as CASSLGVTEQETQYF.

The rearrangement joins TRBV12-5 to TRBJ1-1; D unresolved. Trimming took 0 bases from V and 5 from J, leaving 7 bases between them. The CDR3 runs 13 residues. The germline gives CDR1 LGHNT, CDR2 FRNRAP. The CDR3 DNA sequence: TGTGCTAGTGGTTTGGTATCCGGGACTGAAGCTTTCTTT. It codes for CASGLVSGTEAFF.